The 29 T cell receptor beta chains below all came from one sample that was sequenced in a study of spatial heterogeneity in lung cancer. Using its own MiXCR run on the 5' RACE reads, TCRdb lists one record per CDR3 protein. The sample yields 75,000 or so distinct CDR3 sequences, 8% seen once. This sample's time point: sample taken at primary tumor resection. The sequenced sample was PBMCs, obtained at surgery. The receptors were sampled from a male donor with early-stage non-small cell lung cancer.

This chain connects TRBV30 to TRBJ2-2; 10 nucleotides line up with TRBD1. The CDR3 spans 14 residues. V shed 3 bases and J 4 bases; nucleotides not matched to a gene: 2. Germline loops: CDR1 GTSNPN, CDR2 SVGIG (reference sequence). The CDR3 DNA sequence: TGTGCCTGGAGCTGGACAGGGGGCACCGGGGAGCTGTTTTTT. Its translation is CAWSWTGGTGELFF.

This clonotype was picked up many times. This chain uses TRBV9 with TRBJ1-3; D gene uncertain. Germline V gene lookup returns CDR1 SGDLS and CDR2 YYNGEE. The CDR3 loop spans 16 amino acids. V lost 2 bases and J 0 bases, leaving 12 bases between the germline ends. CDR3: CASSVGDASSGNTIYF. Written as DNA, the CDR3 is TGTGCCAGCAGCGTGGGAGACGCAAGCTCTGGAAACACCATATATTTT.

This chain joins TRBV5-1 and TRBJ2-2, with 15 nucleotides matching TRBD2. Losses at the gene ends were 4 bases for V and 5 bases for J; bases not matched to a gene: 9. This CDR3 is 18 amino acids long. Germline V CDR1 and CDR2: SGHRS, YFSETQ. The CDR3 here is CASSTRTSGRAATGELFF. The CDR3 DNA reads TGCGCCAGCAGCACCCGGACTAGCGGGAGGGCCGCGACCGGGGAGCTGTTTTTT.

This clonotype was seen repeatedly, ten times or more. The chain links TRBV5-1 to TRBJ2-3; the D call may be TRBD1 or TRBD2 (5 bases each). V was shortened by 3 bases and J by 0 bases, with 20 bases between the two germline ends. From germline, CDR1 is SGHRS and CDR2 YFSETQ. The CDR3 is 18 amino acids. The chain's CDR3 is CASSSGTVIALSTDTQYF. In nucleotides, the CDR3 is TGCGCCAGCAGCTCTGGGACCGTAATTGCCCTTAGCACAGATACGCAGTATTTT. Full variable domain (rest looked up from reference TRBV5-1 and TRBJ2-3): KAGVTQTPRYLIKTRGQQVTLSCSPISGHRSVSWYQQTPGQGLQFLFEYFSETQRNKGNFPGRFSGRQFSNSRSEMNVSTLELGDSALYLCASSSGTVIALSTDTQYFGPGTRLTVL.

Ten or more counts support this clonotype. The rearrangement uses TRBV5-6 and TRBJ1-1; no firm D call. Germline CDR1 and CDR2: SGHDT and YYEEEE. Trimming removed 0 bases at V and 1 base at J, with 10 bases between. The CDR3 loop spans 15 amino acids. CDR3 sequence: CASSLGLIGNTEAFF. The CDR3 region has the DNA TGTGCCAGCAGCTTGGGTCTGATAGGGAACACTGAAGCTTTCTTT.

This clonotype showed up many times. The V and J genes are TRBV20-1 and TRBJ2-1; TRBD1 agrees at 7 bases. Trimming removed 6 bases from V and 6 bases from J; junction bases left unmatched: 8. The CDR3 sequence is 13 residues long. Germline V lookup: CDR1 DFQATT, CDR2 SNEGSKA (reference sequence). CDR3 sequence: CSASGTAFNEQFF. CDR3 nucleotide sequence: TGCAGTGCCTCCGGGACAGCCTTCAATGAGCAGTTCTTC.

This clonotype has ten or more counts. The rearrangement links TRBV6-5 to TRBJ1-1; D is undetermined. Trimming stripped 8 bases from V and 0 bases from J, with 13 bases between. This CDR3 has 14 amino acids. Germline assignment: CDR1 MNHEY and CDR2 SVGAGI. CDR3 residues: CASHREHMNTEAFF. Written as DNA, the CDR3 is TGTGCCAGCCACCGGGAGCACATGAACACTGAAGCTTTCTTT.

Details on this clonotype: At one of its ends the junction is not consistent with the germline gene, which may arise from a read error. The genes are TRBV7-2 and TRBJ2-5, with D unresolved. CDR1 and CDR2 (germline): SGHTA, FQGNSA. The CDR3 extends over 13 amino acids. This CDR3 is CASSPPTRTAEDF. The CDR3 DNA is TGTGCCAGCAGCCCCCCGACAAGGACCGCTGAGGACTTC. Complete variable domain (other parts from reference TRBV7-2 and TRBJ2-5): GAGVSQSPSNKVTEKGKDVELRCDPISGHTALYWYRQSLGQGLEFLIYFQGNSAPDKSGLPSDRFSAERTGGSVSTLTIQRTQQEDSAVYLCASSPPTRTAEDFGPGTRLLVL.

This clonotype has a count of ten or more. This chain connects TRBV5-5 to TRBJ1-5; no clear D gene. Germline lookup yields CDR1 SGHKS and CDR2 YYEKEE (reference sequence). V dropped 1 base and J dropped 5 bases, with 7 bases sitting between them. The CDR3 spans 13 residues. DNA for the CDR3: TGTGCCAGCAGCTTGTCTCCGGATCAGCCCCAGCATTTT. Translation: CASSLSPDQPQHF.

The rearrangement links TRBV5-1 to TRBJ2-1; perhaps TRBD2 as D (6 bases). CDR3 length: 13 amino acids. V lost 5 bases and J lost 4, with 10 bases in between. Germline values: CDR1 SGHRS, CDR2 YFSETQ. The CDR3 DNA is TGCGCCAGCAGAGAGCGGGCGTACAATGAGCAGTTCTTC. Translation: CASRERAYNEQFF.

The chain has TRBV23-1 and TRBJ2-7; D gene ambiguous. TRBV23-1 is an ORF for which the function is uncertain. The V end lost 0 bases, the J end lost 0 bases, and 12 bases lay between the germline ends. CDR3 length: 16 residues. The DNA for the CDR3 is TGCGCCAGCAGTCAATCAGTCGGCCCAATCTCCTACGAGCAGTACTTC. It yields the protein CASSQSVGPISYEQYF.

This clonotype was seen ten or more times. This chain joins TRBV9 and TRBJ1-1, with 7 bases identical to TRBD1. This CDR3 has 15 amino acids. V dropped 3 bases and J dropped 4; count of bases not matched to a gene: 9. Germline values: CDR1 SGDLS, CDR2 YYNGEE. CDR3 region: CASSGQTGLGTEAFF. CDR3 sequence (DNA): TGTGCCAGCAGCGGACAGACAGGGTTAGGCACTGAAGCTTTCTTT.

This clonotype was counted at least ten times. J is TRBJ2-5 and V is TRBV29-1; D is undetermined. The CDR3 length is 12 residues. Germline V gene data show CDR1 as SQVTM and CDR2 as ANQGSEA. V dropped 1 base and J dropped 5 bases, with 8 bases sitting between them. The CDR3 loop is CSVEGPSETQYF. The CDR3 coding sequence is TGCAGCGTTGAAGGTCCGTCGGAGACCCAGTACTTC.

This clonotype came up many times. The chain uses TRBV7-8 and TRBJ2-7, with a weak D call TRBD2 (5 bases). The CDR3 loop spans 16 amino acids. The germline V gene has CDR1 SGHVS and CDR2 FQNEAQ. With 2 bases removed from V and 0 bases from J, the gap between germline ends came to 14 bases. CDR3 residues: CASSLMENSDSYEQYF. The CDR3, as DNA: TGTGCCAGCAGCTTAATGGAGAATAGCGACTCCTACGAGCAGTACTTC.

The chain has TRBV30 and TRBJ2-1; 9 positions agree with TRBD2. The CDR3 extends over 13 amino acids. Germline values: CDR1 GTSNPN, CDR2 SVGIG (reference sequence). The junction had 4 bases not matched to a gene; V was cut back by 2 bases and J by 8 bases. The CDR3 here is CAWSYSGSDEQFF. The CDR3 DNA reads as TGTGCCTGGAGTTATAGCGGGAGTGATGAGCAGTTCTTC.

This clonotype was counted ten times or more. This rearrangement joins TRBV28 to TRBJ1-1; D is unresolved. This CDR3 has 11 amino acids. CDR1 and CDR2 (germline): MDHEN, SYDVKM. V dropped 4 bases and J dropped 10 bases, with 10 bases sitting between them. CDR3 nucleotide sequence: TGTGCCAGCAGTTCTCTGGCGGGAGCTTTCTTT. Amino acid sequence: CASSSLAGAFF.

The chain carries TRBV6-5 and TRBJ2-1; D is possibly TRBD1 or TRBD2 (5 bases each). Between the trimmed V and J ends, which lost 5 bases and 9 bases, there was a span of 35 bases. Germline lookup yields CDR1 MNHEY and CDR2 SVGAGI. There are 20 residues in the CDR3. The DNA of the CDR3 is TGTGCCAGCAGTAGCCGAAGAAGAAACGACCGGGACCAAGAGGGTGGTGAGCAGTTCTTC. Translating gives CASSSRRRNDRDQEGGEQFF.

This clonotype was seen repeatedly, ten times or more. CDR3 DNA sequence: TGTGCCAGCAGTATTTCGACAGGGTTAGGCACTGAAGCTTTCTTT. It specifies CASSISTGLGTEAFF. The J gene is TRBJ1-1, the V gene TRBV27; 7 nucleotides agree with TRBD1. The CDR3 sequence is 15 residues long. CDR1 and CDR2 (germline): MNHEY, SMNVEV (reference sequence). Trimming took 5 bases from V and 4 from J; bases not matched to a gene: 10.

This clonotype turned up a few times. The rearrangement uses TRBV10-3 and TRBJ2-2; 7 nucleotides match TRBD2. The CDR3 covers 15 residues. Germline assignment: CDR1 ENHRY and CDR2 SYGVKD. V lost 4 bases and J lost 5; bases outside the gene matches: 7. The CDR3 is CAISVGAGETGELFF. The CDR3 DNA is TGTGCCATCAGTGTGGGCGCGGGAGAGACCGGGGAGCTGTTTTTT.

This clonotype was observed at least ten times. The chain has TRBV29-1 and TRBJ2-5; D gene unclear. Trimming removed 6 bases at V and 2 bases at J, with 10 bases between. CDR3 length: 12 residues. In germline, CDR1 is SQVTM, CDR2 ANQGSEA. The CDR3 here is CSVSQGQETQYF. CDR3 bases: TGCAGCGTCTCTCAAGGTCAAGAGACCCAGTACTTC. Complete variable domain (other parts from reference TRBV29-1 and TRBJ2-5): SAVISQKPSRDICQRGTSLTIQCQVDSQVTMMFWYRQQPGQSLTLIATANQGSEATYESGFVIDKFPISRPNLTFSTLTVSNMSPEDSSIYLCSVSQGQETQYFGPGTRLLVL.

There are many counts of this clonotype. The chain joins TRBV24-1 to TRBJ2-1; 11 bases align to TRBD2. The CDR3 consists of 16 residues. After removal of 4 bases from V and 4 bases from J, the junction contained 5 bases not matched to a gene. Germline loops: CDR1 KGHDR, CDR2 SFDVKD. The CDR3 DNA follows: TGTGCCACCAGTGACCCACTAGCGGGAGATTACAATGAGCAGTTCTTC. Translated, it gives CATSDPLAGDYNEQFF.

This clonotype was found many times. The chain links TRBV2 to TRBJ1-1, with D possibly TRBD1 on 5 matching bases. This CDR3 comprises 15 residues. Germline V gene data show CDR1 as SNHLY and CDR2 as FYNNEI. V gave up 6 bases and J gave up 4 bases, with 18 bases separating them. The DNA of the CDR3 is TGTGCCAGCAGAGGCTATGTCGGGGGTTCCACTGAAGCTTTCTTT. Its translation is CASRGYVGGSTEAFF.

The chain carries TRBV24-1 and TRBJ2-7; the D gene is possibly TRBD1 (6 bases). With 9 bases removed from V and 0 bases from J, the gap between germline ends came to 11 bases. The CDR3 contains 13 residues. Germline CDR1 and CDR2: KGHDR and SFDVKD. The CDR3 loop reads CATPGQDSYEQYF. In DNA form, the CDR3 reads TGTGCCACCCCGGGACAAGACTCCTACGAGCAGTACTTC.

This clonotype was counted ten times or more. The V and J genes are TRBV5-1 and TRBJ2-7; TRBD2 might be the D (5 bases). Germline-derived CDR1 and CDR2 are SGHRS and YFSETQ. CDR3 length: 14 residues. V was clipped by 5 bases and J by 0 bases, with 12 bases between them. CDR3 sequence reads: CASRDPGSSYEQYF. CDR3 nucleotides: TGCGCCAGCAGAGACCCTGGGAGCTCCTACGAGCAGTACTTC.

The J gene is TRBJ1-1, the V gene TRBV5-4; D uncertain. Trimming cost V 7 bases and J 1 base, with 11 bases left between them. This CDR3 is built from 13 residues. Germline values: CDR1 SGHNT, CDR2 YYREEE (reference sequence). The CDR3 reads CASAGVGNTEAFF. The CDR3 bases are TGTGCCAGCGCGGGCGTGGGGAACACTGAAGCTTTCTTT.

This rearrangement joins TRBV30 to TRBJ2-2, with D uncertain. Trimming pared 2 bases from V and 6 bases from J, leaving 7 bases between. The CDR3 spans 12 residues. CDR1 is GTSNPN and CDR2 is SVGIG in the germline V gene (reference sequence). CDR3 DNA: TGTGCCTGGAGTTTTTTCGCCGGGGAGCTGTTTTTT. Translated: CAWSFFAGELFF.

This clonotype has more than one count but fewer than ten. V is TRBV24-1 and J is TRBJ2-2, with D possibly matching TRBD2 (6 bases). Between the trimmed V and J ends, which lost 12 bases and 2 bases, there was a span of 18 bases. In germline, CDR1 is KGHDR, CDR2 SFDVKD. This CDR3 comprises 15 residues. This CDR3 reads CAASPGSGNTGELFF. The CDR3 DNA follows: TGTGCCGCCTCCCCGGGTAGCGGAAACACCGGGGAGCTGTTTTTT.

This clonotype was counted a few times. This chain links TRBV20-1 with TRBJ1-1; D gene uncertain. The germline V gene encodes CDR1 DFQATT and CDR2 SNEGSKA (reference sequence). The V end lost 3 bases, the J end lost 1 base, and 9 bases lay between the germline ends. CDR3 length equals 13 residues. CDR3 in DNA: TGCAGTGCTAGGGATCTGACGAACACTGAAGCTTTCTTT. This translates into CSARDLTNTEAFF.

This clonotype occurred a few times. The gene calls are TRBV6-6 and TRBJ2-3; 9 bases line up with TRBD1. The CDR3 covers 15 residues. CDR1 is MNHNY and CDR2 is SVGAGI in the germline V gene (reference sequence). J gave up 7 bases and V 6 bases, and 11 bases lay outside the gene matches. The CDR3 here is CASSRDRVLSHTQYF. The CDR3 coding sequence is TGTGCCAGCAGCCGGGACAGGGTCCTCAGTCATACGCAGTATTTT.